This section outlines one T cell receptor (beta chain) sequence together with its context. The antigen is unknown. There are 15 residues in the CDR3. Trimming left V 7 bases short and J 0 bases short, with 10 bases between. Germline values: CDR1 SGHVS, CDR2 FNYEAQ. The record originates from a study of T-cell memory formation after mild COVID-19. Constant-segment primers and 5'RACE yielded cDNA libraries for TCR alpha and TCR beta, each carrying sample barcodes and UMIs. TCRdb analysed the 5' RACE reads with MiXCR anew, one entry per CDR3 protein. The data show about 200,000 distinct CDR3 sequences, around 19% seen once. Study-wide results and limits: Clones contracting across day 15 to 85 had a balanced CD4/CD8 profile; later expanding clones leaned CD4+.

This chain links TRBV7-6 with TRBJ2-6; D not certain. The sequence was collected from an adult woman who had mild COVID-19 (a few samples of this study predate the infection). Cell type and time point are not known. Sequences were obtained from PBMCs or a T cell subset sorted from them (not recorded which). The CDR3 nucleotides read TGTGCCAGCACTCCTGCTAACTCTGGGGCCAACGTCCTGACTTTC. This codes for CASTPANSGANVLTF.